Shown below are 23 T cell receptor beta chains from a single sample sequenced in a study of blood T cell repertoires in COVID-19. This table comes from immunoSEQ multiplex PCR, and its TCRdb copy is limited to in-frame clones, with some not included. This table has just over 150,000 clones, 90% to 95% appearing once. Input material: peripheral blood. The receptors here all came from a woman aged 45-65 years with acute or convalescent COVID-19.

The sample holds a few counts of this clone. V usage is TRBV5-6 and J usage is TRBJ2-7; 9 nucleotides line up with TRBD2. The junction had 12 bases not matched to a gene; V was cut back by 7 bases and J by 7 bases. This CDR3 is 14 amino acids long. The V gene's germline CDR1 is SGHDT and CDR2 YYEEEE. DNA of the CDR3: TGTGCCAGCTCCTACAGCGGGAGGATTAGTGAGCAGTACTTC. It translates to CASSYSGRISEQYF. Supplemented by reference TRBV5-6 and TRBJ2-7, the full variable domain reads DAGVTQSPTHLIKTRGQQVTLRCSPKSGHDTVSWYQQALGQGPQFIFQYYEEEERQRGNFPDRFSGHQFPNYSSELNVNALLLGDSALYLCASSYSGRISEQYFGPGTRLTVT.

The rearrangement uses TRBV19 and TRBJ1-2; no firm D call. Germline CDR1 LNHDA, CDR2 SQIVND (reference sequence). V was cut by 6 bases and J by 4 bases, with 12 bases left in between. CDR3 length equals 13 residues. The CDR3, as DNA: TGTGCCAGTAGCCCGGCCCGCGGCTATGGCTACACCTTC. Protein product: CASSPARGYGYTF.

The chain uses TRBV7-2 and TRBJ2-2; perhaps TRBD2 as D (7 bases). V shed 7 bases and J shed 5 bases, with 20 bases lying between them. Looked up from germline, CDR1 is SGHTA and CDR2 is FQGNSA. The length of the CDR3 is 16 residues. For the CDR3, the DNA is TGTGCCAGCACCGTAGGGATCGGGGGGCGAACCGGGGAGCTGTTTTTT. Its translation: CASTVGIGGRTGELFF.

The V call is TRBV21-1, the J call TRBJ2-4; the table's D call TRBD1 went unverified against the DNA. TRBV21-1 is a documented pseudogene. This CDR3 is 16 amino acids long. The CDR3 bases are TGTGCCAGCAGCAAAGGGGGCCGAACGGCCAAAAACATTCAGTACTTC. Its protein is CASSKGGRTAKNIQYF.

The rearrangement links TRBV2 to TRBJ1-1; D gene uncertain. Germline CDR1 reads SNHLY; CDR2 reads FYNNEI. V was clipped by 4 bases and J by 5 bases, with 8 bases between them. The CDR3 loop spans 12 amino acids. The chain's CDR3 is CASSGLKTEAFF. In nucleotides, the CDR3 is TGTGCCAGCAGTGGACTTAAGACTGAAGCTTTCTTT.

The V call is TRBV30, the J call TRBJ1-6, with D perhaps matching TRBD1 (5 bases). CDR3 length equals 15 residues. V was clipped by 0 bases and J by 13 bases, with 19 bases between them. From germline, CDR1 is GTSNPN and CDR2 SVGIG (reference sequence). The CDR3 nucleotides are TGTGCCTGGAGTGTAAGAGGCCAGGGAAGCACCCCCCTCCACTTT. Its translation is CAWSVRGQGSTPLHF.

CDR3 residues: CAISAGQGNEQFF. CDR3 coding DNA: TGTGCCATCAGCGCCGGACAGGGCAATGAGCAGTTCTTC. The chain employs TRBV10-3 and TRBJ2-1, with 8 bases matching TRBD1. This CDR3 region has 13 residues. The V gene's germline CDR1 is ENHRY and CDR2 SYGVKD. Unmatched junction bases numbered 4, after V lost 6 bases and J lost 6 bases.

The J gene is TRBJ2-3, the V gene TRBV19; a weak D match, TRBD1 (6 bases). V lost 2 bases and J lost 0, with 15 bases in between. CDR3 length: 17 residues. CDR1 is LNHDA and CDR2 is SQIVND in the germline V gene (reference sequence). The CDR3 spells CASSIPQDRLSTDTQYF. In DNA, the CDR3 is TGTGCCAGTAGTATACCTCAGGACAGATTAAGCACAGATACGCAGTATTTT.

The chain recombines TRBV28 with TRBJ2-2, with 10 bases aligning to TRBD1. This CDR3 spans 17 amino acids. V was clipped by 3 bases and J by 3 bases; unmatched bases: 7. The germline gives CDR1 MDHEN, CDR2 SYDVKM. In nucleotides, the CDR3 is TGTGCCAGCAGTTTCCTCGGGACAGGGGTCGACACCGGGGAGCTGTTTTTT. Its protein is CASSFLGTGVDTGELFF.

J is TRBJ2-5 and V is TRBV5-6; 9 positions agree with TRBD1. This CDR3 region has 19 residues. Germline assignment: CDR1 SGHDT and CDR2 YYEEEE. J was trimmed by 5 bases and V by 3 bases; bases with no gene match: 20. CDR3 residues: CASSSHIIYGQGTMETQYF. The CDR3 region has the DNA TGTGCCAGCAGCTCCCACATTATATACGGACAGGGGACCATGGAGACCCAGTACTTC.

The chain recombines TRBV6-5 with TRBJ2-7, with D perhaps matching TRBD1 (6 bases). V gave up 8 bases and J gave up 1 base, with 15 bases separating them. This CDR3 comprises 14 residues. Germline V CDR1 and CDR2: MNHEY, SVGAGI. CDR3 DNA sequence: TGTGCCAGCTCCAAGGGGGACACTTCCTACGAGCAGTACTTC. It yields the protein CASSKGDTSYEQYF.

The J gene is TRBJ1-1, the V gene TRBV28; no clear D gene. The germline V and J ends were trimmed by 7 bases and 10 bases, with 13 bases remaining between them. The CDR3 extends over 11 amino acids. Germline V CDR1 and CDR2: MDHEN, SYDVKM. CDR3 bases: TGTGCCAGCACGACGAGGGCGGTAGCTTTCTTT. It specifies CASTTRAVAFF.

J is TRBJ1-1 and V is TRBV10-3, with 8 bases identical to TRBD1. This CDR3 spans 13 amino acids. CDR1 is ENHRY, CDR2 SYGVKD, per germline. With V trimmed by 7 bases and J by 4 bases, 5 bases remained unmatched. The CDR3 loop is CAITDRGPTEAFF. The DNA of the CDR3 is TGTGCCATCACCGACAGGGGTCCCACTGAAGCTTTCTTT.

V is TRBV18 and J is TRBJ2-7; 10 nucleotides match TRBD1. Losses at the gene ends were 3 bases for V and 1 base for J; bases not matched to a gene: 9. Germline-derived CDR1 and CDR2 are KGHSH and LQKENI. The CDR3 contains 17 residues. The CDR3 region has the DNA TGTGCCAGCTCACCTTGGGGACAGGGGACCGGGTCCTACGAGCAGTACTTC. This gives the protein CASSPWGQGTGSYEQYF.

The gene calls are TRBV9 and TRBJ1-3; D gene ambiguous. Trimming shortened V by 4 bases and J by 2 bases, and 13 bases separated the two germline ends. CDR3 length: 15 amino acids. Looked up from germline, CDR1 is SGDLS and CDR2 is YYNGEE. The CDR3 protein is CASSLQDITGNTIYF. In DNA form, the CDR3 reads TGTGCCAGCAGCCTGCAGGATATCACTGGAAACACCATATATTTT.

V and J are TRBV18 and TRBJ1-2; D might be TRBD1 (6 bases). Between the trimmed V and J ends, which lost 3 bases and 6 bases, there was a span of 11 bases. The germline gives CDR1 KGHSH, CDR2 LQKENI. This CDR3 spans 13 amino acids. This chain's CDR3 is CASSPNPGDGYTF. CDR3 nucleotides: TGTGCCAGCTCACCGAATCCAGGGGATGGCTACACCTTC.

This chain joins TRBV2 and TRBJ2-7; 9 bases align to TRBD1. Germline CDR1 reads SNHLY; CDR2 reads FYNNEI. This CDR3 is 13 amino acids long. The CDR3 DNA follows: TGTCACTCCCAGGGACAGGGTGCCTACGAGCAGTACTTC. This encodes CHSQGQGAYEQYF.

This clone has a handful of counts. J is TRBJ1-6 and V is TRBV4-3; D is unresolved. V lost 0 bases and J 10 bases, leaving 16 bases between the germline ends. In germline, CDR1 is LGHNA, CDR2 YSLEER. The CDR3 consists of 16 residues. The CDR3 DNA sequence: TGCGCCAGCAGCCAAGATGCAGTCTTGGTCGGGTCACCCCTCCACTTT. It specifies CASSQDAVLVGSPLHF.

The chain is built from TRBV15 and TRBJ1-5; TRBD1 aligns across 8 bases. Germline V gene data show CDR1 as LNHNV and CDR2 as YYDKDF (reference sequence). V was clipped by 5 bases and J by 0 bases; unmatched bases: 15. CDR3 size: 19 residues. CDR3 sequence (DNA): TGTGCCACCAGCCCTCTTTGGACCGGGACAGGCTATAGCAATCAGCCCCAGCATTTT. Residues: CATSPLWTGTGYSNQPQHF.

The V and J genes are TRBV9 and TRBJ2-7, with TRBD1 matching over 9 bases. V lost 0 bases to trimming and J lost 3 bases; unmatched junction nucleotides: 4. Germline V gene lookup returns CDR1 SGDLS and CDR2 YYNGEE. The CDR3 totals 15 residues. The CDR3 here is CASSVGTGDGYEQYF. The CDR3 DNA is TGTGCCAGCAGCGTAGGGACAGGGGACGGCTACGAGCAGTACTTC.

The chain couples TRBV2 to TRBJ2-1; 8 nucleotides match TRBD1. Germline trimming cut 6 bases from V and 7 bases from J; bases unmatched to any gene: 14. Germline V gives CDR1 SNHLY, CDR2 FYNNEI. CDR3 length: 16 amino acids. CDR3 DNA: TGTGCCAGCAGACCCCTGACAGGGGAGCGGTGGAATGAGCAGTTCTTC. As protein: CASRPLTGERWNEQFF.

The chain employs TRBV19 and TRBJ2-7; 10 nucleotides agree with TRBD1. V trimming: 3 bases; J trimming: 4 bases; junction bases outside the gene matches: 9. Looked up from germline, CDR1 is LNHDA and CDR2 is SQIVND (reference sequence). The CDR3 length is 16 residues. The CDR3 DNA reads as TGTGCCAGTAGTATGGGGAGGGACAGGGGTGTTTACGAGCAGTACTTC. Residues: CASSMGRDRGVYEQYF.

As to this clone: This specimen includes other DNA sequences encoding the same CDR3. V gene TRBV7-9 combines with J gene TRBJ2-3; D might be TRBD2 (5 bases). The CDR3 is 14 residues long. V dropped 7 bases and J dropped 0 bases, with 11 bases sitting between them. CDR1 is SEHNR and CDR2 is FQNEAQ in the germline V gene (reference sequence). CDR3 nucleotide sequence: TGTGCCAGCACCCGAGAGGGCAGCACAGATACGCAGTATTTT. It translates to CASTREGSTDTQYF.